A single sample is the source of the 6 T cell receptor beta chains below, sequenced in a study of shared clonotypes between healthy human individuals. Libraries were prepared by immunoSEQ multiplex PCR; TCRdb keeps only in-frame clonotypes and omits some of them. This table holds about 2.2 million clones, roughly 93% found once. Positive CCR7 selection of CD45RO-negative cells yielded the naive CD8 cells, and terminally differentiated effector memory CD45RA+ cells were excluded. The sequenced sample was naive CD8+ T cells from PBMCs. Receptors were obtained from a man younger than 30 in good health. Some clones in this sample may be carry-over from other donors' samples.

The V gene is TRBV19, the J gene TRBJ2-7, with TRBD1 matching over 9 bases. J lost 5 bases, V lost 8 bases, and 10 bases had no gene match. The CDR3 sequence is 14 residues long. Germline assignment: CDR1 LNHDA and CDR2 SQIVND (reference sequence). CDR3 sequence: CASSRDRDVDEQYF. The DNA for the CDR3 is TGTGCCAGTTCGAGGGACAGGGATGTGGACGAGCAGTACTTC.

The V and J genes are TRBV6-1 and TRBJ1-2; 12 positions agree with TRBD1. Per germline, CDR1 MNHNS and CDR2 SASEGT. The V segment lost 8 bases and the J segment 3 bases; nucleotides outside the gene matches: 7. This CDR3 contains 15 residues. CDR3 region: CASWDRGRPDYGYTF. The CDR3 DNA sequence: TGTGCCAGCTGGGACAGGGGGCGCCCGGACTATGGCTACACCTTC.

The genes are TRBV6-6 and TRBJ2-5; 8 bases fit TRBD1. CDR1 and CDR2 from the germline V gene are MNHNY and SVGAGI (reference sequence). The CDR3 contains 16 residues. V lost 6 bases and J lost 2; bases outside the gene matches: 11. The CDR3 protein is CASSLRTGIRQETQYF. CDR3 nucleotide sequence: TGTGCCAGCAGCCTTCGGACAGGGATACGGCAAGAGACCCAGTACTTC.

V and J are TRBV29-1 and TRBJ1-2, with TRBD1 matching 7 bases. Germline CDR1 is SQVTM and CDR2 is ANQGSEA. V gave up 7 bases and J gave up 8 bases; unmatched junction bases: 16. The CDR3 has 14 residues. CDR3 in amino acids: CSAAIGQGGPGYTF. DNA of the CDR3: TGCAGCGCTGCCATTGGCCAGGGGGGACCGGGCTACACCTTC.

The V gene is TRBV7-2, the J gene TRBJ1-3; D gene uncertain. V dropped 1 base and J dropped 0 bases, with 7 bases sitting between them. Per germline, CDR1 SGHTA and CDR2 FQGNSA. The CDR3 has 15 residues. The CDR3 DNA reads TGTGCCAGCAGCTTAGTGGCGGTCTCTGGAAACACCATATATTTT. Translation: CASSLVAVSGNTIYF.

The chain carries TRBV5-6 and TRBJ2-7; 7 positions agree with TRBD2. V lost 7 bases, J lost 0 bases, and 7 bases stayed unmatched. Germline V gene data show CDR1 as SGHDT and CDR2 as YYEEEE. CDR3 length: 14 residues. DNA for the CDR3: TGTGCCAGCGGGCGGCGGGAGATCTCCTACGAGCAGTACTTC. This codes for CASGRREISYEQYF.